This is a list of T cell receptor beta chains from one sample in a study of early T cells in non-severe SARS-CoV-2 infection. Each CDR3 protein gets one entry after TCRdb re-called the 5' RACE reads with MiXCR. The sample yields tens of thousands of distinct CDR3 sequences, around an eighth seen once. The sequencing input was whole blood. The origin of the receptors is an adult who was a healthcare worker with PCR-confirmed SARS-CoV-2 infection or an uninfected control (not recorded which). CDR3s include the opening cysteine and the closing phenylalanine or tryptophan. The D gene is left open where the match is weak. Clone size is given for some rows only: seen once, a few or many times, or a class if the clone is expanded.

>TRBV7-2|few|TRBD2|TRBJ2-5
CASSLSSSGGQETQYF
TGTGCCAGCAGCTTAAGTTCTAGCGGGGGCCAAGAGACCCAGTACTTC
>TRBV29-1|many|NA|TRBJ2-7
CSVEAGEQYF
TGCAGCGTTGAAGCGGGGGAGCAGTACTTC
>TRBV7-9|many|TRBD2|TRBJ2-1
CASTLPGTIYEQFF
TGTGCCAGCACCCTCCCCGGGACTATCTATGAGCAGTTCTTC
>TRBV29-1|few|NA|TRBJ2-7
CSVEDRTRGTYEQYF
TGCAGCGTTGAAGATAGGACTAGGGGGACCTACGAGCAGTACTTC
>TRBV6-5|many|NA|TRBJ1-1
CASSSPGSKRAFF
TGTGCCAGCAGTTCCCCAGGAAGCAAACGGGCTTTCTTT
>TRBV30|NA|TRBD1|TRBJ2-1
CAWKSRTGGLLSSYNEQFF
TGTGCCTGGAAGTCCAGGACAGGGGGCCTTTTAAGCTCCTACAATGAGCAGTTCTTC
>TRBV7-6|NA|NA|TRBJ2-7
CASSPRPSYEQYF
TGTGCCAGCAGCCCACGGCCCTCCTACGAGCAGTACTTC
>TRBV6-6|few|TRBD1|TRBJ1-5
CASSSGQGGNQPQHF
TGTGCCAGCAGTTCGGGACAGGGCGGCAATCAGCCCCAGCATTTT
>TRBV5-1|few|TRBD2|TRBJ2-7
CASSRMSGLAYEQYF
TGCGCCAGCAGCCGGATGTCGGGACTAGCCTACGAGCAGTACTTC
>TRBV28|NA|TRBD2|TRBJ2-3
CASSTPLTSGGGDTQYF
TGTGCCAGCAGTACACCCTTAACTAGCGGGGGAGGGGATACGCAGTATTTT